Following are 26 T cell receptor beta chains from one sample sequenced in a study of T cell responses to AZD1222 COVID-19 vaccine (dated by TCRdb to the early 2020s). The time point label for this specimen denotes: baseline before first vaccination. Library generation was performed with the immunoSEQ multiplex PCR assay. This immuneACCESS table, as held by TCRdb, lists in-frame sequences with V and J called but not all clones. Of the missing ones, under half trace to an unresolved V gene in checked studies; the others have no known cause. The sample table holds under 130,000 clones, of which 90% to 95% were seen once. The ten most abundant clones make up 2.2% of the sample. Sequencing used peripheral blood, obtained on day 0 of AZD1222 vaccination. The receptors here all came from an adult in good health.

CDR3 in DNA: TGTGCCACCAGCAGAGATCTCGGGGGCGGGGAAGAGACCCAGTACTTC. Protein: CATSRDLGGGEETQYF. The rearrangement joins TRBV15 to TRBJ2-5; the D gene could be TRBD1 or TRBD2 (6 bases each). The CDR3 is made up of 16 amino acids. V shed 0 bases and J shed 3 bases, with 14 bases lying between them. Germline loops: CDR1 LNHNV, CDR2 YYDKDF (reference sequence).

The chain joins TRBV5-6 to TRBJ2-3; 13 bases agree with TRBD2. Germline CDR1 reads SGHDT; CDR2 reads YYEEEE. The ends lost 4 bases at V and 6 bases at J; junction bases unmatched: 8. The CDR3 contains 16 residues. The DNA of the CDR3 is TGTGCCAGCAGCAGCGGGACTAGCGGGGTCGGGGATACGCAGTATTTT. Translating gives CASSSGTSGVGDTQYF. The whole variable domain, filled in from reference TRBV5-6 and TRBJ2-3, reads DAGVTQSPTHLIKTRGQQVTLRCSPKSGHDTVSWYQQALGQGPQFIFQYYEEEERQRGNFPDRFSGHQFPNYSSELNVNALLLGDSALYLCASSSGTSGVGDTQYFGPGTRLTVL.

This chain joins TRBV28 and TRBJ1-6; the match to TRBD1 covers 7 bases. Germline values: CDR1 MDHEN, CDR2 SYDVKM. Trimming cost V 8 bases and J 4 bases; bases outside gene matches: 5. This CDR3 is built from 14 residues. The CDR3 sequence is CASAPGQYNSPLHF. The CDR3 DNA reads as TGTGCCAGCGCCCCGGGACAGTATAATTCACCCCTCCACTTT. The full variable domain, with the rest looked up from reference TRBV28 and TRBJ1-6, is DVKVTQSSRYLVKRTGEKVFLECVQDMDHENMFWYRQDPGLGLRLIYFSYDVKMKEKGDIPEGYSVSREKKERFSLILESASTNQTSMYLCASAPGQYNSPLHFGNGTRLTVT.

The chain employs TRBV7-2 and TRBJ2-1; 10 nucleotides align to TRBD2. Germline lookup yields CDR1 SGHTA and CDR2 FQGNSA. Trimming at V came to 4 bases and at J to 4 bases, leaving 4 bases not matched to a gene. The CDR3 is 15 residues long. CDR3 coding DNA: TGTGCCAGCAGCTCCAGCGGGAGGGGATACAATGAGCAGTTCTTC. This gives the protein CASSSSGRGYNEQFF.

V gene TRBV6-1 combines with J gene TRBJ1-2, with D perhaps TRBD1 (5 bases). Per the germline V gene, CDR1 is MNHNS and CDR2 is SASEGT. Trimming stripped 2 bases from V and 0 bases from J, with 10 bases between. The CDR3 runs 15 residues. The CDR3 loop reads CASSEFTGANYGYTF. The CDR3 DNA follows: TGTGCCAGCAGTGAATTCACAGGCGCTAACTATGGCTACACCTTC.

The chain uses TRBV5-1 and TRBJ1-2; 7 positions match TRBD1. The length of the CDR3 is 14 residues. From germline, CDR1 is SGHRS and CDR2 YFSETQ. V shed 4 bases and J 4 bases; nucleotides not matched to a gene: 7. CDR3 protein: CASSPQAGGYGYTF. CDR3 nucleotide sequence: TGCGCCAGCAGCCCTCAGGCAGGGGGCTATGGCTACACCTTC.

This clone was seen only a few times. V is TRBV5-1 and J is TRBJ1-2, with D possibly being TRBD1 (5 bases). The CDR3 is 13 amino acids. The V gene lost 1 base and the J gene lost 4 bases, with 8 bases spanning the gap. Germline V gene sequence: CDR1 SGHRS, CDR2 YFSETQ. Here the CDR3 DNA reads TGCGCCAGCAGCTTGACAGGCGCCTATGGCTACACCTTC. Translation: CASSLTGAYGYTF.

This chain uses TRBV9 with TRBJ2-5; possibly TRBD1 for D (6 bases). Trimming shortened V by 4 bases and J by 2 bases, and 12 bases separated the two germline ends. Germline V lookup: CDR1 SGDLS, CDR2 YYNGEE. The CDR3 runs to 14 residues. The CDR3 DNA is TGTGCCAGCAGCCCCGGGACAACACAAGAGACCCAGTACTTC. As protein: CASSPGTTQETQYF.

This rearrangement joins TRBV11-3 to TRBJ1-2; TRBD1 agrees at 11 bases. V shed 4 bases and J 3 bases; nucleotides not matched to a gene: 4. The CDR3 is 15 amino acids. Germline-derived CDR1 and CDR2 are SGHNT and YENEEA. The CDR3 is CASSSGGQGDYGYTF. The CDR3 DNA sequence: TGTGCCAGCAGCTCTGGGGGACAGGGGGACTATGGCTACACCTTC.

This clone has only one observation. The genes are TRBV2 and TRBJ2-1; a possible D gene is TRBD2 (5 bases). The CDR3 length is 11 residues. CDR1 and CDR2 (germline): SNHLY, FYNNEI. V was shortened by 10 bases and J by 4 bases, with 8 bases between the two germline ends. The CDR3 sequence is CATGFYNEQFF. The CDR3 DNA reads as TGTGCCACGGGGTTTTACAATGAGCAGTTCTTC.

CDR3 coding DNA: TGTGCCTGGACCGAGGGTTGGAACTATGGCTACACCTTC. Protein: CAWTEGWNYGYTF. The V and J genes are TRBV30 and TRBJ1-2; no firm D call. Between the trimmed V and J ends, which lost 4 bases and 2 bases, there was a span of 11 bases. This CDR3 has 13 residues. Germline CDR1 GTSNPN, CDR2 SVGIG (reference sequence).

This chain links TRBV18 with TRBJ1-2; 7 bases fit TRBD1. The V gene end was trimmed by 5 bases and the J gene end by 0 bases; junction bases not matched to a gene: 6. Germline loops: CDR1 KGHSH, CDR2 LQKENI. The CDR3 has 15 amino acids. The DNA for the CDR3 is TGTGCCAGCTCAACTACAGGGGTAGCTAACTATGGCTACACCTTC. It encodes CASSTTGVANYGYTF.

The CDR3 is CASSKARVTNEKLFF. In DNA form, the CDR3 reads TGTGCCAGTAGTAAGGCGAGGGTCACTAATGAAAAACTGTTTTTT. The J gene is TRBJ1-4, the V gene TRBV19; D gene uncertain. This CDR3 region has 15 residues. Germline CDR1 is LNHDA and CDR2 is SQIVND (reference sequence). Trimming left V 4 bases short and J 2 bases short, with 11 bases between.

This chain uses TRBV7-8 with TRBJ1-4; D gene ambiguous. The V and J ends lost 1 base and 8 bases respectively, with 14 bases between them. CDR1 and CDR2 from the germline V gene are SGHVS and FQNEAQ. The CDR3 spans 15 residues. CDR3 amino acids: CASSLVSQTEEKLFF. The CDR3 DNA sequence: TGTGCCAGCAGCTTAGTCTCACAAACGGAGGAAAAACTGTTTTTT. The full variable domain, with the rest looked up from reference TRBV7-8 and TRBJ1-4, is GAGVSQSPRYKVAKRGQDVALRCDPISGHVSLFWYQQALGQGPEFLTYFQNEAQLDKSGLPSDRFFAERPEGSVSTLKIQRTQQEDSAVYLCASSLVSQTEEKLFFGSGTQLSVL.

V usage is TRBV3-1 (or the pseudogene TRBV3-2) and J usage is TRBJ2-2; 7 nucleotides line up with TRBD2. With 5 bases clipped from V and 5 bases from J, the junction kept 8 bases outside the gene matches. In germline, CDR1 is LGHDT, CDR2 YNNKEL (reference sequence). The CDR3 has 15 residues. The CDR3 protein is CASSLLAGVTGELFF. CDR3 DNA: TGTGCCAGCAGCTTATTGGCGGGAGTTACCGGGGAGCTGTTTTTT.

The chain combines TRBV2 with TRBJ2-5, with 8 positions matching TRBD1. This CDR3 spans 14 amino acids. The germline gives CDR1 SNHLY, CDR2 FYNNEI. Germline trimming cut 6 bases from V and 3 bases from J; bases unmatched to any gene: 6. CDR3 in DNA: TGTGCCAGCAGCTGGACAGGGCTAGAAGAGACCCAGTACTTC. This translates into CASSWTGLEETQYF.

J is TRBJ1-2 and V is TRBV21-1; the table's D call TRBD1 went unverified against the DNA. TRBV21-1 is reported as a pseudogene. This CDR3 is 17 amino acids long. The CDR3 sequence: CASSKARGRSIDYGYTF. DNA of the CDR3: TGTGCCAGCAGCAAAGCCAGGGGGCGTTCTATTGACTATGGCTACACCTTC.

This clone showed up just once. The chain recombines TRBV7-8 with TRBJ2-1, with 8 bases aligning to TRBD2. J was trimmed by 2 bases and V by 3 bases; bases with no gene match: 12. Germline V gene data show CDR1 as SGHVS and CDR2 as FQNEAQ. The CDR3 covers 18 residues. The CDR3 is CASSLISGGRDTYNEQFF. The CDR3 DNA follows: TGTGCCAGCAGCTTGATTTCGGGGGGGCGTGACACCTACAATGAGCAGTTCTTC.

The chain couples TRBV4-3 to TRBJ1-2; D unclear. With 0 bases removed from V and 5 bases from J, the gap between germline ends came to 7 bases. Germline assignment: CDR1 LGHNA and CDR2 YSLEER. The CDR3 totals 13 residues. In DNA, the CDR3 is TGCGCCAGCAGCCAAGATGAGCCTTATGGCTACACCTTC. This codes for CASSQDEPYGYTF.

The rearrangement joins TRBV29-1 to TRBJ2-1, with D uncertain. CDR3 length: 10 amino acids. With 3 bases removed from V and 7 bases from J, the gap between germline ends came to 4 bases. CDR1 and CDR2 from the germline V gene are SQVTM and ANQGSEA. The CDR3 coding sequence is TGCAGCGTTGAGGGGAATGAGCAGTTCTTC. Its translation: CSVEGNEQFF.

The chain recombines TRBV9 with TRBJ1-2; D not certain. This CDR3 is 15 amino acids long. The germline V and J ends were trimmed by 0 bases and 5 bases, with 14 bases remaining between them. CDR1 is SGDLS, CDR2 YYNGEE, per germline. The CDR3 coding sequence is TGTGCCAGCAGCGTAGCGACATCGAGAGGGTATGGCTACACCTTC. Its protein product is CASSVATSRGYGYTF.

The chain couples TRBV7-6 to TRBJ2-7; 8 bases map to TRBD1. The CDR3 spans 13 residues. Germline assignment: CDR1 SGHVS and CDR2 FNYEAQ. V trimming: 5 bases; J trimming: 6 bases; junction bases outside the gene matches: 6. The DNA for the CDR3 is TGTGCCAGCAGCCGTACAGGGGGAGGCGAGCAGTACTTC. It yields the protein CASSRTGGGEQYF.

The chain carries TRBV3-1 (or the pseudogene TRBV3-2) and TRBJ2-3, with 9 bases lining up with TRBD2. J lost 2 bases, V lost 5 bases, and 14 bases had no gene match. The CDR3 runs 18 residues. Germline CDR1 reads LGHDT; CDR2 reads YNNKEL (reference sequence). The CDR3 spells CASSEVVLAGAYTDTQYF. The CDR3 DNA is TGTGCCAGCAGCGAAGTCGTCTTAGCGGGGGCCTACACAGATACGCAGTATTTT.

The CDR3 bases are TGTGCCAGCAGCGTAGGTTCAGGGGGCACTAACTATGGCTACACCTTC. This sequence encodes CASSVGSGGTNYGYTF. The chain couples TRBV9 to TRBJ1-2; 8 bases map to TRBD1. The V and J ends lost 0 bases and 0 bases, in that order; junction bases with no gene match: 4. The CDR3 is 16 residues long. CDR1 and CDR2 (germline): SGDLS, YYNGEE.

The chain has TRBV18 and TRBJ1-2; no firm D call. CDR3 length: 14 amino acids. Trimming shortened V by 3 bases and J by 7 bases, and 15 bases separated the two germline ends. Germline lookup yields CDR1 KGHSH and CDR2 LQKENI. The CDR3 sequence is CASSPLDTLGGYTF. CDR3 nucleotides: TGTGCCAGCTCACCGCTCGACACCTTGGGTGGCTACACCTTC.

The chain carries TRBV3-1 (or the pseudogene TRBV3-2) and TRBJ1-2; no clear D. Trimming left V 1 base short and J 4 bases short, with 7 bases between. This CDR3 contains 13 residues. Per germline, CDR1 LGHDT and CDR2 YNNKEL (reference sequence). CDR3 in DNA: TGTGCCAGCAGCCAAGTCGGGAGCTATGGCTACACCTTC. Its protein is CASSQVGSYGYTF.